The 9 T cell receptor beta chains presented below share a single source sample, sequenced in a study of cytomegalovirus exposure and HLA in healthy donors. Sequencing used immunoSEQ multiplex PCR; TCRdb keeps in-frame clones, though not all of them. The sample records under 300,000 clones, about 86% being singletons. Specimen: PBMCs. The receptors come from a woman under 40 in good health and CMV-seropositive.

This chain uses TRBV2 with TRBJ1-2; 7 nucleotides align to TRBD1. This CDR3 is built from 15 residues. Losses at the gene ends were 1 base for V and 2 bases for J; bases not matched to a gene: 4. Per the germline V gene, CDR1 is SNHLY and CDR2 is FYNNEI. Here the CDR3 DNA reads TGTGCCAGCAGTGAAGGGGACAGCTTAAACTATGGCTACACCTTC. This sequence encodes CASSEGDSLNYGYTF.

V is TRBV19 and J is TRBJ1-1; D unclear. This CDR3 is 11 amino acids long. V was cut by 9 bases and J by 6 bases, with 11 bases left in between. Germline values: CDR1 LNHDA, CDR2 SQIVND (reference sequence). The CDR3 sequence: CASTRVAEAFF. The CDR3, as DNA: TGTGCCAGCACTAGGGTAGCTGAAGCTTTCTTT.

Turning to this clone: Other DNA variants within this sample encode the same CDR3. The chain uses TRBV5-1 and TRBJ1-5, with a possible D match to TRBD1 (5 bases). Trimming pared 0 bases from V and 0 bases from J, leaving 7 bases between. Germline loops: CDR1 SGHRS, CDR2 YFSETQ. The CDR3 runs 15 residues. CDR3 nucleotide sequence: TGCGCCAGCAGCTTGGGAACAGGTAGCAATCAGCCCCAGCATTTT. Translation gives CASSLGTGSNQPQHF.

The chain has TRBV19 and TRBJ2-7; 16 nucleotides agree with TRBD2. With 4 bases clipped from V and 7 bases from J, the junction kept 7 bases outside the gene matches. Germline V gives CDR1 LNHDA, CDR2 SQIVND (reference sequence). This CDR3 region has 16 residues. Here the CDR3 DNA reads TGTGCCAGTAGTAGGGGACTAGCGGGAGGGCCGGGGGAGCAGTACTTC. The encoded protein is CASSRGLAGGPGEQYF.

The V gene is TRBV4-2, the J gene TRBJ2-1; D unclear. The CDR3 extends over 14 amino acids. The germline gives CDR1 LGHNA, CDR2 YNFKEQ. With 1 base removed from V and 9 bases from J, the gap between germline ends came to 13 bases. The CDR3 DNA reads TGTGCCAGCAGCCAAGGTTTGGAGTTAATTGAGCAGTTCTTC. It translates to CASSQGLELIEQFF.

This sequence joins TRBV28 and TRBJ1-5; 8 nucleotides align to TRBD1. V was pared by 7 bases and J by 7 bases, with 27 bases of the junction left unmatched. Per the germline V gene, CDR1 is MDHEN and CDR2 is SYDVKM. CDR3 length: 20 residues. CDR3 in DNA: TGTGCCAGCAACCGGCCAGGCTCAGCTAGTTCGGGACAGGCAGGGCAGCCCCAGCATTTT. Protein sequence: CASNRPGSASSGQAGQPQHF.

This clone turned up a few times. This sequence joins TRBV5-1 and TRBJ2-1; TRBD1 agrees at 7 bases. V lost 3 bases to trimming and J lost 3 bases; unmatched junction nucleotides: 6. The CDR3 runs 15 residues. The germline CDR1 and CDR2 sequences are SGHRS and YFSETQ. CDR3 region: CASSSDRVDYNEQFF. CDR3 DNA sequence: TGCGCCAGCAGCTCAGACAGGGTTGACTACAATGAGCAGTTCTTC.

Note on this clone: Relative to the germline gene, one junction end is altered; a read error may explain this. The genes are TRBV7-7 and TRBJ2-2; 9 bases align to TRBD1. This CDR3 region has 17 residues. Germline CDR1 reads SSHAT; CDR2 reads FNYEAQ (reference sequence). The CDR3 is CASSPDRTGANTGELFF. As DNA, the CDR3 is TGTGCTAGCAGCCCCGATCGGACAGGGGCAAACACCGGGGAGCTGTTTTTT.

The rearrangement links TRBV2 to TRBJ2-7, with 10 nucleotides matching TRBD2. The CDR3 is 14 residues long. Germline CDR1 reads SNHLY; CDR2 reads FYNNEI. The V and J ends lost 6 bases and 4 bases, in that order; junction bases with no gene match: 6. In DNA form, the CDR3 reads TGTGCCAGCAGGTACGAGCGGGAGGGTTACGAGCAGTACTTC. This codes for CASRYEREGYEQYF. The full variable domain, its missing parts supplied by reference TRBV2 and TRBJ2-7, is EPEVTQTPSHQVTQMGQEVILRCVPISNHLYFYWYRQILGQKVEFLVSFYNNEISEKSEIFDDQFSVERPDGSNFTLKIRSTKLEDSAMYFCASRYEREGYEQYFGPGTRLTVT.